A single sample is the source of the 23 T cell receptor beta chains below, sequenced in a study of blood T cell repertoires in COVID-19. Method: immunoSEQ multiplex PCR; TCRdb's copy keeps in-frame clones and lacks some. The sample holds over 300,000 clones, roughly 88% seen once. Material for sequencing was PBMCs or T cells enriched from blood (not recorded which). These TCRs come from a man younger than 40 who had recovered from COVID-19.

The J gene is TRBJ2-3, the V gene TRBV5-6; 8 bases align to TRBD1. Germline trimming cut 1 base from V and 1 base from J; bases unmatched to any gene: 5. Germline values: CDR1 SGHDT, CDR2 YYEEEE. The CDR3 covers 16 residues. In DNA form, the CDR3 reads TGTGCCAGCAGCTTGCTTCAGGGGGCCCGCACAGATACGCAGTATTTT. Translated, it gives CASSLLQGARTDTQYF.

The gene calls are TRBV7-3 and TRBJ1-1, with 7 bases identical to TRBD1. With 3 bases clipped from V and 7 bases from J, the junction kept 5 bases outside the gene matches. In germline, CDR1 is SGHTA, CDR2 FQGTGA. The CDR3 totals 13 residues. In DNA, the CDR3 is TGTGCCAGCAGCTTGTCAAGGGACAGTGAAGCTTTCTTT. Translation: CASSLSRDSEAFF.

The chain combines TRBV5-6 with TRBJ1-6; no clear D. The germline V and J ends were trimmed by 0 bases and 4 bases, with 14 bases remaining between them. From germline, CDR1 is SGHDT and CDR2 YYEEEE. This CDR3 has 17 amino acids. CDR3 protein: CASSLVSGTAYNSPLHF. Written as DNA, the CDR3 is TGTGCCAGCAGCTTGGTGAGCGGCACAGCTTATAATTCACCCCTCCACTTT.

This clone has just one count. The same CDR3 is also encoded by other DNA sequences in this sample. V gene TRBV18 combines with J gene TRBJ1-1; tentatively, D is TRBD1 (5 bases). The germline V and J ends were trimmed by 2 bases and 3 bases, with 10 bases remaining between them. The CDR3 contains 14 residues. Germline CDR1 reads KGHSH; CDR2 reads LQKENI. The CDR3 DNA reads TGTGCCAGCTCACCAACAGCGGGGGACACTGAAGCTTTCTTT. It encodes CASSPTAGDTEAFF.

This CDR3 reads CAGGGGYGGYTF. The CDR3 DNA reads TGTGCCGGAGGTGGGGGCTATGGTGGCTACACCTTC. The chain recombines TRBV30 with TRBJ1-2, with D possibly being TRBD1 (6 bases). Germline V CDR1 and CDR2: GTSNPN, SVGIG (reference sequence). V lost 8 bases and J lost 7, with 17 bases in between. This CDR3 region has 12 residues.

This rearrangement joins TRBV24-1 to TRBJ2-1; TRBD1 matches at 8 bases. The CDR3 consists of 16 residues. Losses at the gene ends were 5 bases for V and 6 bases for J; bases not matched to a gene: 11. Germline V gene lookup returns CDR1 KGHDR and CDR2 SFDVKD. CDR3 bases: TGTGCCACCAGTGGCTACAAGGACAGGGTCCCCAATGAGCAGTTCTTC. Translated, it gives CATSGYKDRVPNEQFF.

The chain carries TRBV30 and TRBJ1-5, with D uncertain. Germline assignment: CDR1 GTSNPN and CDR2 SVGIG (reference sequence). V lost 0 bases and J lost 3, with 6 bases in between. This CDR3 has 13 residues. CDR3 sequence reads: CAWSVDNNQPQHF. DNA for the CDR3: TGTGCCTGGAGTGTAGACAACAATCAGCCCCAGCATTTT.

V is TRBV30 and J is TRBJ1-3; 12 positions agree with TRBD1. The CDR3 totals 16 residues. Germline values: CDR1 GTSNPN, CDR2 SVGIG (reference sequence). After removal of 3 bases from V and 4 bases from J, the junction contained 7 bases not matched to a gene. The CDR3 reads CAWSPGTGGAGNTIYF. CDR3 DNA: TGTGCCTGGAGCCCCGGGACAGGGGGCGCGGGAAACACCATATATTTT.

This clone was observed a handful of times. The V and J genes are TRBV2 and TRBJ1-6; the D is unclear. Trimming took 5 bases from V and 7 from J, leaving 12 bases between them. The CDR3 contains 14 residues. The V gene's germline CDR1 is SNHLY and CDR2 FYNNEI. The CDR3 region has the DNA TGTGCCAGCAGTACTGAACCCGGGAATTCACCCCTCCACTTT. Residues: CASSTEPGNSPLHF.

This sequence joins TRBV11-2 and TRBJ2-7, with 7 bases lining up with TRBD1. The CDR3 sequence is 14 residues long. After removal of 6 bases from V and 1 base from J, the junction contained 6 bases not matched to a gene. The V gene's germline CDR1 is SGHAT and CDR2 FQNNGV. CDR3 in DNA: TGTGCCAGCAGTCGAACAGGGGAATCCTACGAGCAGTACTTC. Translation gives CASSRTGESYEQYF.

The chain has TRBV30 and TRBJ2-2, with D perhaps matching TRBD2 (7 bases). Germline values: CDR1 GTSNPN, CDR2 SVGIG (reference sequence). The CDR3 loop spans 16 amino acids. V was shortened by 0 bases and J by 7 bases, with 18 bases between the two germline ends. CDR3: CAWSVLGGALGGELFF. The CDR3 nucleotides read TGTGCCTGGAGTGTACTTGGGGGGGCGCTTGGCGGGGAGCTGTTTTTT.

This clone was found once. The chain employs TRBV9 and TRBJ1-6; 9 nucleotides agree with TRBD1. The CDR3 contains 16 residues. The ends lost 7 bases at V and 9 bases at J; junction bases unmatched: 14. Germline CDR1 is SGDLS and CDR2 is YYNGEE. Here the CDR3 DNA reads TGTGCCAGCTCCCATTTTTTGGGACAGGGAGGTTCACCCCTCCACTTT. Encoded protein: CASSHFLGQGGSPLHF.

The chain carries TRBV19 and TRBJ1-2, with TRBD1 identical over 7 bases. V shed 6 bases, J shed 2 bases, and the junction held 12 bases outside the gene matches. Germline CDR1 reads LNHDA; CDR2 reads SQIVND (reference sequence). The CDR3 totals 16 residues. CDR3 residues: CASRPPRDRTNYGYTF. The CDR3 DNA is TGTGCCAGTAGACCTCCCCGGGACAGAACGAACTATGGCTACACCTTC.

This clone was counted once. The chain carries TRBV19 and TRBJ1-1; D unresolved. Trimming took off 11 bases at V and 1 base at J, with 5 bases between the two ends. CDR3 length: 10 residues. CDR1 is LNHDA and CDR2 is SQIVND in the germline V gene (reference sequence). The CDR3 sequence is CAGRNTEAFF. CDR3 sequence (DNA): TGTGCCGGGAGGAACACTGAAGCTTTCTTT.

The CDR3 DNA reads as TGCGCCAGCAGCTATTCTGGACAGGGGGCAGGTGGCTACACCTTC. This encodes CASSYSGQGAGGYTF. The chain recombines TRBV5-1 with TRBJ1-2, with 11 bases fitting TRBD1. This CDR3 region has 15 residues. V lost 3 bases, J lost 7 bases, and 8 bases stayed unmatched. Germline assignment: CDR1 SGHRS and CDR2 YFSETQ.

About this clone itself: The sample carries other DNA sequences with the same CDR3. This chain links TRBV18 with TRBJ2-7, with TRBD1 identical over 9 bases. The germline gives CDR1 KGHSH, CDR2 LQKENI. Unmatched junction bases numbered 5, after V lost 6 bases and J lost 2 bases. The length of the CDR3 is 14 residues. The CDR3 DNA reads as TGTGCCAGCTCGCCGGGACAGGGACCCTACGAGCAGTACTTC. It is translated as CASSPGQGPYEQYF.

The J gene is TRBJ1-2, the V gene TRBV30; 7 nucleotides match TRBD1. V lost 0 bases and J lost 5; bases outside the gene matches: 3. This CDR3 is 13 amino acids long. Germline CDR1 is GTSNPN and CDR2 is SVGIG (reference sequence). DNA of the CDR3: TGTGCCTGGAGTGTAGAGGGACAGTATGGCTACACCTTC. Amino acids: CAWSVEGQYGYTF.

The V call is TRBV27, the J call TRBJ1-5, with 7 bases lining up with TRBD1. Germline loops: CDR1 MNHEY, CDR2 SMNVEV (reference sequence). Unmatched junction bases numbered 10, after V lost 8 bases and J lost 0 bases. CDR3 size: 16 residues. CDR3 amino acids: CASLDRAGISNQPQHF. As DNA, the CDR3 is TGTGCCAGCTTAGACAGGGCGGGAATTAGCAATCAGCCCCAGCATTTT.

The chain carries TRBV10-3 and TRBJ1-1, with D perhaps TRBD1 (6 bases). V was pared by 0 bases and J by 4 bases, with 18 bases between. Germline V CDR1 and CDR2: ENHRY, SYGVKD. The CDR3 totals 17 residues. CDR3 in amino acids: CAISESLGGVSGTEAFF. The CDR3 coding sequence is TGTGCCATCAGTGAGTCCTTAGGGGGAGTTTCAGGCACTGAAGCTTTCTTT.

The chain has TRBV5-4 and TRBJ2-7, with 7 bases fitting TRBD2. CDR1 and CDR2 from the germline V gene are SGHNT and YYREEE (reference sequence). After removal of 4 bases from V and 4 bases from J, the junction contained 11 bases not matched to a gene. This CDR3 comprises 15 residues. CDR3 amino acids: CASSRWGAGIYEQYF. CDR3 DNA: TGTGCCAGCAGCCGGTGGGGAGCGGGGATTTACGAGCAGTACTTC.

The V call is TRBV4-2, the J call TRBJ1-2; 7 nucleotides align to TRBD1. This CDR3 is 15 amino acids long. Trimming at V came to 0 bases and at J to 7 bases, leaving 8 bases not matched to a gene. Germline CDR1 LGHNA, CDR2 YNFKEQ. The CDR3 sequence is CASSQDMRGRGGYTF. CDR3 bases: TGTGCCAGCAGCCAAGATATGAGGGGGCGGGGTGGCTACACCTTC.

The chain uses TRBV7-9 and TRBJ1-2; 8 bases match TRBD1. J lost 6 bases, V lost 5 bases, and 14 bases had no gene match. This CDR3 comprises 16 residues. Germline loops: CDR1 SEHNR, CDR2 FQNEAQ (reference sequence). CDR3 sequence (DNA): TGTGCCAGCAGCCGCGATCCGGACAGGGTCGAGGATGGCTACACCTTC. Protein sequence: CASSRDPDRVEDGYTF.

The chain combines TRBV6-5 with TRBJ1-2; D gene uncertain. Trimming stripped 4 bases from V and 4 bases from J, with 10 bases between. The germline gives CDR1 MNHEY, CDR2 SVGAGI. The CDR3 is 13 residues long. In nucleotides, the CDR3 is TGTGCCAGCAGTTCTGGCGGAGGCTATGGCTACACCTTC. This translates into CASSSGGGYGYTF.